The T cell receptor (beta chain) under discussion was sequenced for a study of technical replicates of blood from several donors. Measured with immunoSEQ multiplex PCR; TCRdb has only the in-frame clones, and not every one. The table records under 90,000 clones, about 92% of them present only once. Trimming left V 0 bases short and J 1 base short, with 16 bases between. Germline loops: CDR1 MGHRA, CDR2 YSYEKL. The CDR3 is made up of 18 amino acids. The rearrangement uses TRBV4-1 and TRBJ2-1; no firm D call. The clonotype comes from a human donor in good health. The sequenced sample was T cells isolated from PBMCs. CDR3 region: CASSQDFIYTVSYNEQFF. The CDR3 DNA reads as TGCGCCAGCAGCCAAGATTTTATTTACACAGTTTCCTACAATGAGCAGTTCTTC.